This T cell receptor (beta chain) was captured by sequencing in a study of blood T cells in healthy people across ages. V shed 3 bases and J shed 5 bases, with 6 bases lying between them. The germline gives CDR1 KGHDR, CDR2 SFDVKD. This CDR3 is 12 amino acids long. The amount of total RNA extracted per sample was at least 6 micrograms. It was with a sample-barcoded 5' primer and a J-beta primer mix that a second PCR of roughly 6 to 12 cycles was run. One entry per CDR3 protein, called by TCRdb with MiXCR from the 5' RACE reads. The sample carries hundreds of thousands of distinct CDR3 sequences, approximately 30% recorded once. This clonotype was recorded many times. What it binds is not known. Notes on the study in general: Strong correlation linked observed beta diversity and percent naive T cells. PBMCs were not sorted, which prevented a conclusive comparison of naive versus antigen-experienced cells.

The TCR comes from a woman older than 75 in good health. The chain carries TRBV24-1 and TRBJ1-2; no clear D. The specimen sequenced was blood. The CDR3 DNA reads as TGTGCCACCAGTGATCCCGGGTATGGCTACACCTTC. Amino acid sequence: CATSDPGYGYTF.